This TCR beta chain comes out of a study of neurological immune-mediated disorders. The study's findings and limits: The most TCR clonal expansion was seen in HTLV-1-associated myelopathy, whereas the least was seen in multiple sclerosis, below the level in healthy controls.

The cDNA was synthesized by means of template-switch 5'RACE, which was carried out with 10-nucleotide random UMIs. From the 5' RACE reads, TCRdb called clonotypes with MiXCR, one entry per CDR3 protein. Of 20,000 to 25,000 distinct CDR3 sequences in the sample, approximately 6.2% were seen once. In this sample, this clonotype turned up many times. Its antigen is undetermined. V lost 6 bases, J lost 8 bases, and 13 bases lay in between. CDR1 SQVTM and CDR2 ANQGSEA come from the germline V gene. The CDR3 is 12 amino acids. Sorted libraries drew on around 1 million CD4+ or CD8+ T cells. This clonotype originated in a man between 18 and 35 years old in good health. Sequencing was carried out using CD8+ T cells from blood. The V gene is TRBV29-1, the J gene TRBJ1-4; D may be TRBD1 (6 bases). The CDR3 here is CSVGGQAEKLFF. In DNA form, the CDR3 reads TGCAGCGTGGGGGGGCAGGCGGAAAAACTGTTTTTT.